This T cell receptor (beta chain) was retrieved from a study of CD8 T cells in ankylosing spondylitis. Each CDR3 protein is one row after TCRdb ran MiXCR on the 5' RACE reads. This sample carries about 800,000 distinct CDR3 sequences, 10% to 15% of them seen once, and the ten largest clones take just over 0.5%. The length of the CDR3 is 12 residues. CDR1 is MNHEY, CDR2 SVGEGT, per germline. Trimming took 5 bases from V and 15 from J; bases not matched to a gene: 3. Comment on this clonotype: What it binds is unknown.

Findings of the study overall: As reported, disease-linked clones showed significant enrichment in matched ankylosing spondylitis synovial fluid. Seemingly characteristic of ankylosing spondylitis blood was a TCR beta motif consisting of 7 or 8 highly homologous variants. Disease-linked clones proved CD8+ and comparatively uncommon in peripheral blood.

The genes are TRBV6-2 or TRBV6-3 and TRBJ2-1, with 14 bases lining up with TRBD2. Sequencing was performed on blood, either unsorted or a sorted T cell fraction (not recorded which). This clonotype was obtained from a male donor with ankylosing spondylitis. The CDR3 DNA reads TGTGCCAGCAGTAGACTAGCGGGAGGGGGGTTCTTC. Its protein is CASSRLAGGGFF.